The 27 T cell receptor beta chains below were found in one sample sequenced in a study of blood T cell dynamics during melanoma immunotherapy. Assay: immunoSEQ multiplex PCR; the TCRdb copy retains only in-frame clones and omits some. The sample consists of a few thousand clones, 88% of them appearing once. The time point denotes: week 3, after first cycle of checkpoint inhibitor. The specimen was blood, collected from a patient treated with checkpoint blockade. The receptors shown here come from a human donor with melanoma.

In its sample, this clone ranks as large. The genes are TRBV4-3 and TRBJ2-2, with a tentative D call TRBD2 (5 bases). This CDR3 spans 15 amino acids. The V end was cut by 0 bases, the J end by 7 bases, with 12 bases between. Germline-derived CDR1 and CDR2 are LGHNA and YSLEER. DNA for the CDR3: TGCGCCAGCAGCCAAGATGAGGGTGATGGCGGGGAGCTGTTTTTT. Translated, it gives CASSQDEGDGGELFF.

The CDR3 reads CASSQTSGSTDTQYF. The CDR3, as DNA: TGTGCCAGCAGTCAGACTAGCGGGAGTACAGATACGCAGTATTTT. The chain has TRBV5-4 and TRBJ2-3, with 12 bases that match TRBD2. The CDR3 is 15 amino acids. Germline-derived CDR1 and CDR2 are SGHNT and YYREEE (reference sequence). The junction had 4 bases not matched to a gene; V was cut back by 5 bases and J by 3 bases.

This rearrangement joins TRBV12-2 to TRBJ1-1. TRBV12-2 is tagged as a pseudogene. CDR3 length equals 13 residues. CDR3 coding DNA: TGTGCAAGTCGCTTAGCGTGGGGCACTGAAGCTTTCTTT. Translating it yields CASRLAWGTEAFF.

The chain recombines TRBV5-4 with TRBJ1-1; D is undetermined. Looked up from germline, CDR1 is SGHNT and CDR2 is YYREEE (reference sequence). Trimming cost V 2 bases and J 4 bases, with 9 bases left between them. The CDR3 spans 13 residues. CDR3 loop: CASSFDSSTEAFF. DNA of the CDR3: TGTGCCAGCAGCTTTGATTCGTCCACTGAAGCTTTCTTT.

This clone was found once. The chain combines TRBV15 with TRBJ1-1; the D is unclear. V lost 0 bases, J lost 4 bases, and 15 bases lay in between. Germline V lookup: CDR1 LNHNV, CDR2 YYDKDF (reference sequence). The CDR3 is made up of 16 amino acids. The CDR3 nucleotides read TGTGCCACCAGCAGAGATTTTTTGGGGTTGGGCACTGAAGCTTTCTTT. Encoded protein: CATSRDFLGLGTEAFF.

The chain uses TRBV11-1 and TRBJ2-3, with D possibly being TRBD2 (5 bases). Germline V gives CDR1 SGHAT, CDR2 FQDESV (reference sequence). The V end was cut by 0 bases, the J end by 2 bases, with 15 bases between. This CDR3 comprises 17 residues. The CDR3 loop reads CASSLAAGGTHTDTQYF. CDR3 nucleotides: TGTGCCAGCAGCTTAGCCGCCGGAGGAACACACACAGATACGCAGTATTTT.

The V gene is TRBV6-6, the J gene TRBJ1-1; D perhaps matches TRBD1 (6 bases). This CDR3 region has 15 residues. V was trimmed by 2 bases and J by 2 bases, leaving 12 bases between them. Per germline, CDR1 MNHNY and CDR2 SVGAGI (reference sequence). The CDR3 coding sequence is TGTGCCAGCAGTTACAGGAGGGGGGCTAACACTGAAGCTTTCTTT. It specifies CASSYRRGANTEAFF.

Only a few counts were recorded for this clone. This chain connects TRBV19 to TRBJ2-7, with D possibly matching TRBD1 (6 bases). CDR1 and CDR2 (germline): LNHDA, SQIVND (reference sequence). The CDR3 length is 14 residues. V was cut by 3 bases and J by 6 bases, with 15 bases left in between. CDR3 residues: CASSMGTGHSEQYF. The DNA of the CDR3 is TGTGCCAGTAGTATGGGAACGGGACATTCCGAGCAGTACTTC.

This clone came up once. The chain links TRBV27 to TRBJ2-7, with D maybe TRBD2 (5 bases). The CDR3 is 16 residues long. The germline V gene encodes CDR1 MNHEY and CDR2 SMNVEV (reference sequence). Trimming left V 1 base short and J 0 bases short, with 13 bases between. In DNA, the CDR3 is TGTGCCAGCAGTTTATTGCCAGGACTGAGCTCCTACGAGCAGTACTTC. Amino acids: CASSLLPGLSSYEQYF.

V usage is TRBV18 and J usage is TRBJ1-4; weak D call: TRBD1 (5 bases). CDR1 and CDR2 (germline): KGHSH, LQKENI. The CDR3 contains 18 residues. V was shortened by 4 bases and J by 0 bases, with 18 bases between the two germline ends. CDR3 sequence: CASSLTTATPATNEKLFF. CDR3 in DNA: TGTGCCAGCTCACTAACGACAGCCACCCCAGCAACTAATGAAAAACTGTTTTTT.

The rearrangement joins TRBV6-6 to TRBJ2-3; 7 bases match TRBD1. This CDR3 contains 15 residues. Germline V gene data show CDR1 as MNHNY and CDR2 as SVGAGI (reference sequence). With V trimmed by 3 bases and J by 1 base, 4 bases remained unmatched. The DNA of the CDR3 is TGTGCCAGCAGTTATCAGGGGGATCGCACAGATACGCAGTATTTT. Protein: CASSYQGDRTDTQYF.

Sample share makes this clone large. V gene TRBV6-6 combines with J gene TRBJ2-1; a weak D match, TRBD2 (7 bases). Germline V gene data show CDR1 as MNHNY and CDR2 as SVGAGI (reference sequence). The CDR3 spans 14 residues. The V end was cut by 5 bases, the J end by 8 bases, with 16 bases between. The CDR3 loop reads CASSKNGGRDEQFF. DNA for the CDR3: TGTGCCAGCAGTAAGAACGGGGGGCGGGATGAGCAGTTCTTC.

This rearrangement joins TRBV6-5 to TRBJ1-2; TRBD1 might be the D (5 bases). V was shortened by 0 bases and J by 8 bases, with 16 bases between the two germline ends. This CDR3 region has 15 residues. From germline, CDR1 is MNHEY and CDR2 SVGAGI. CDR3 residues: CASSYSSLRPGGYTF. CDR3 sequence (DNA): TGTGCCAGCAGTTACTCGTCCCTTCGTCCAGGGGGCTACACCTTC.

V is TRBV7-8 and J is TRBJ2-3; maybe TRBD1 (6 bases). Trimming took off 4 bases at V and 10 bases at J, with 18 bases between the two ends. CDR1 is SGHVS, CDR2 FQNEAQ, per germline. The CDR3 runs to 14 residues. DNA for the CDR3: TGTGCCAGCAGCTCAGGGACAAGCGGACTGGCGCAGTATTTT. Translating it yields CASSSGTSGLAQYF.

The chain couples TRBV21-1 to TRBJ2-2; the D call TRBD1 from the table was never checked on the DNA. TRBV21-1 is assigned pseudogene status. The CDR3 sequence is 18 residues long. The CDR3, as DNA: TGTGCCAGCAGTCAAGAGCTGCTGAGGGGGCGGATCACCGGGGAGCTGTTTTTT. Protein product: CASSQELLRGRITGELFF.

This chain links TRBV7-9 with TRBJ1-1, with a tentative D call TRBD1 (6 bases). The V gene's germline CDR1 is SEHNR and CDR2 FQNEAQ (reference sequence). The CDR3 loop spans 14 amino acids. V was clipped by 4 bases and J by 5 bases, with 14 bases between them. This CDR3 is CASSSNRGGTEAFF. For the CDR3, the DNA is TGTGCCAGCAGCTCCAACCGAGGGGGTACTGAAGCTTTCTTT. Combining the CDR3 with reference TRBV7-9 and TRBJ1-1 gives the whole variable domain DTGVSQNPRHKITKRGQNVTFRCDPISEHNRLYWYRQTLGQGPEFLTYFQNEAQLEKSRLLSDRFSAERPKGSFSTLEIQRTEQGDSAMYLCASSSNRGGTEAFFGQGTRLTVV.

The chain combines TRBV7-8 with TRBJ2-2; 12 bases fit TRBD2. The trim removed 5 bases at V and 6 bases at J, leaving 7 bases unmatched. The germline V gene encodes CDR1 SGHVS and CDR2 FQNEAQ. The length of the CDR3 is 16 residues. The CDR3 is CASSLLTSGSPGELFF. Written as DNA, the CDR3 is TGTGCCAGCAGCCTACTGACTAGCGGGAGTCCCGGGGAGCTGTTTTTT.

The chain employs TRBV19 and TRBJ1-2; D gene unclear. CDR3 length equals 15 residues. CDR1 is LNHDA, CDR2 SQIVND, per germline (reference sequence). The V end lost 0 bases, the J end lost 0 bases, and 8 bases lay between the germline ends. The CDR3 here is CASSIDHSPNYGYTF. The CDR3 nucleotides read TGTGCCAGTAGTATAGACCATTCCCCTAACTATGGCTACACCTTC.

This clone was seen once. This chain joins TRBV6-5 and TRBJ1-2; D gene ambiguous. Germline V lookup: CDR1 MNHEY, CDR2 SVGAGI. The CDR3 loop spans 12 amino acids. Trimming pared 0 bases from V and 4 bases from J, leaving 3 bases between. The CDR3: CASSYSGYGYTF. CDR3 nucleotides: TGTGCCAGCAGTTACTCCGGCTATGGCTACACCTTC.

The count of this clone is one. The J gene is TRBJ1-4, the V gene TRBV19, with D unresolved. CDR3 length: 15 amino acids. Germline V lookup: CDR1 LNHDA, CDR2 SQIVND (reference sequence). Between the trimmed V and J ends, which lost 3 bases and 3 bases, there was a span of 11 bases. CDR3 DNA sequence: TGTGCCAGTAGTATTGCGGGGTTTTCTAATGAAAAACTGTTTTTT. Protein: CASSIAGFSNEKLFF.

The V gene is TRBV19, the J gene TRBJ1-1, with 7 bases matching TRBD1. The CDR3 covers 16 residues. With 3 bases clipped from V and 4 bases from J, the junction kept 11 bases outside the gene matches. The germline V gene encodes CDR1 LNHDA and CDR2 SQIVND (reference sequence). The CDR3 nucleotides read TGTGCCAGTAGTATTCGACAGGGCTTTCTGGGCACTGAAGCTTTCTTT. Residues: CASSIRQGFLGTEAFF.

This sequence joins TRBV7-9 and TRBJ2-4; 7 bases agree with TRBD2. Trimming at V came to 4 bases and at J to 5 bases, leaving 11 bases not matched to a gene. Per the germline V gene, CDR1 is SEHNR and CDR2 is FQNEAQ (reference sequence). This CDR3 has 16 residues. The DNA of the CDR3 is TGTGCCAGCAGCTGGGAGCGGGGCGGGACGGAAAACATTCAGTACTTC. Translated, it gives CASSWERGGTENIQYF.

The CDR3 is CASSPGFSGNTIYF. The CDR3 coding sequence is TGTGCCAGCAGCCCCGGCTTCTCTGGAAACACCATATATTTT. The rearrangement uses TRBV11-3 and TRBJ1-3, with D unresolved. The V gene lost 5 bases and the J gene lost 0 bases, with 8 bases spanning the gap. Germline V gives CDR1 SGHNT, CDR2 YENEEA. There are 14 residues in the CDR3.

In this sample, this clone turned up once. CDR3 sequence (DNA): TGTGCCAGCACAGACAGGGGGCGTAACTATGGCTACACCTTC. Encoded protein: CASTDRGRNYGYTF. The V gene is TRBV6-5, the J gene TRBJ1-2; TRBD1 agrees at 10 bases. V lost 7 bases to trimming and J lost 1 base; unmatched junction nucleotides: 3. Per the germline V gene, CDR1 is MNHEY and CDR2 is SVGAGI. The length of the CDR3 is 14 residues.

The chain uses TRBV7-2 and TRBJ2-7, with D unresolved. Germline CDR1 SGHTA, CDR2 FQGNSA. The V end lost 4 bases, the J end lost 6 bases, and 7 bases lay between the germline ends. This CDR3 region has 11 residues. CDR3 sequence reads: CASSSAREQYF. CDR3 DNA: TGTGCCAGCAGCTCCGCCCGCGAGCAGTACTTC.

This clone showed up just a few times. The CDR3 DNA follows: TGTGCCAGCAGCCTACAGATGAACACTGAAGCTTTCTTT. Amino acids: CASSLQMNTEAFF. The chain combines TRBV7-3 with TRBJ1-1; D is unclear. Trimming shortened V by 5 bases and J by 0 bases, and 7 bases separated the two germline ends. Germline V gene lookup returns CDR1 SGHTA and CDR2 FQGTGA. The CDR3 runs to 13 residues.

V and J are TRBV14 and TRBJ2-2; the match to TRBD1 covers 11 bases. This CDR3 is 17 amino acids long. Trimming took 3 bases from V and 7 from J; bases not matched to a gene: 10. Germline loops: CDR1 SGHDN, CDR2 FVKESK. The CDR3 nucleotides read TGTGCCAGCAGCCATGTACCGGGACAGGGGGAATACGGGGAGCTGTTTTTT. Translated: CASSHVPGQGEYGELFF.